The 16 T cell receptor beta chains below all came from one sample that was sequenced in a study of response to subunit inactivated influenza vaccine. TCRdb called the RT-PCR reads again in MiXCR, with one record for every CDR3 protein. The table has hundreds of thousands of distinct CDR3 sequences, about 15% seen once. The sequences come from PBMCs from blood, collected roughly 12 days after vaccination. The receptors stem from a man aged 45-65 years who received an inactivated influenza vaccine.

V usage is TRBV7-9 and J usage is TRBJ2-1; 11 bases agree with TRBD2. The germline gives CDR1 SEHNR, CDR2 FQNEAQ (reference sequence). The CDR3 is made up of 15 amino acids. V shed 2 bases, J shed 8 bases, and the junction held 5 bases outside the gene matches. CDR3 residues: CASSLNSGGAHEQFF. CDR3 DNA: TGTGCCAGCAGCTTAAATAGCGGGGGGGCCCATGAGCAGTTCTTC. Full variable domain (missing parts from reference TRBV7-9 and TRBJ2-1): DTGVSQNPRHKITKRGQNVTFRCDPISEHNRLYWYRQTLGQGPEFLTYFQNEAQLEKSRLLSDRFSAERPKGSFSTLEIQRTEQGDSAMYLCASSLNSGGAHEQFFGPGTRLTVL.

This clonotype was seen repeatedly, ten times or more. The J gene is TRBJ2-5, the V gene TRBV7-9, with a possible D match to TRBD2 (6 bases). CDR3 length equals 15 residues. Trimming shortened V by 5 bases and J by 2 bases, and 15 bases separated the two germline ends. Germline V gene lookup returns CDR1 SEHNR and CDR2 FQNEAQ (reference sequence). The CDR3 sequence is CASSTGRTTQETQYF. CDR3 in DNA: TGTGCCAGCAGCACGGGACGGACTACTCAAGAGACCCAGTACTTC. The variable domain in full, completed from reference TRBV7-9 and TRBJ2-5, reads DTGVSQNPRHKITKRGQNVTFRCDPISEHNRLYWYRQTLGQGPEFLTYFQNEAQLEKSRLLSDRFSAERPKGSFSTLEIQRTEQGDSAMYLCASSTGRTTQETQYFGPGTRLLVL.

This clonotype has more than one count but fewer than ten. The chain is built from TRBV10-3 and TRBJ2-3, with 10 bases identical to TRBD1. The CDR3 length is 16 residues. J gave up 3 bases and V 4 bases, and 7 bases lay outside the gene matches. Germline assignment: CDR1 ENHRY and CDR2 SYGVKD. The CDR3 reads CAISAGQGLLTDTQYF. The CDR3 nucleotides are TGTGCCATCAGTGCGGGACAGGGGTTGTTGACAGATACGCAGTATTTT.

CDR3 in DNA: TGTGCCAGCAGATCCCAGCGGGGGAACACCGGGGAGCTGTTTTTT. Amino acid sequence: CASRSQRGNTGELFF. The genes are TRBV7-2 and TRBJ2-2; 7 bases match TRBD2. The CDR3 has 15 residues. Germline-derived CDR1 and CDR2 are SGHTA and FQGNSA. The junction had 5 bases not matched to a gene; V was cut back by 6 bases and J by 1 base.

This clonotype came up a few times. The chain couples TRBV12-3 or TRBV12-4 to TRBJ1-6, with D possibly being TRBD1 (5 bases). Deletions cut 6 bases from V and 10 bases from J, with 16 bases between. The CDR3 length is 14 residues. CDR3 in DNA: TGTGCCAGCAGGACCGACAGCTGGAACTCACCCCTCCACTTT. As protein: CASRTDSWNSPLHF.

CDR3 residues: CASSHRSEKLFF. The DNA for the CDR3 is TGTGCCAGCAGCCACCGGAGCGAAAAACTGTTTTTT. V is TRBV3-1 and J is TRBJ1-4; D remains ambiguous. CDR1 LGHDT and CDR2 YNNKEL come from the germline V gene (reference sequence). V dropped 3 bases and J dropped 8 bases, with 7 bases sitting between them. The length of the CDR3 is 12 residues.

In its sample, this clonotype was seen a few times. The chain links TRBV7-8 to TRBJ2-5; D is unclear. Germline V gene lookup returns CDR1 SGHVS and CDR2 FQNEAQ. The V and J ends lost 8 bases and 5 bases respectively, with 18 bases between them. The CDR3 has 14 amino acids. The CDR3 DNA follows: TGTGCCAGCGCCTATGGAAGGGTCTGGGAGACCCAGTACTTC. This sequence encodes CASAYGRVWETQYF.

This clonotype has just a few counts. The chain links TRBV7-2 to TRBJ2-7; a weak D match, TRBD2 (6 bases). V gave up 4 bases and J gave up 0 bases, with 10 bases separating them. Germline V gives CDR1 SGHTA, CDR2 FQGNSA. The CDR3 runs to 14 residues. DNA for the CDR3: TGTGCCAGCAGCTGGGACTGGAGCTCCTACGAGCAGTACTTC. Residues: CASSWDWSSYEQYF.

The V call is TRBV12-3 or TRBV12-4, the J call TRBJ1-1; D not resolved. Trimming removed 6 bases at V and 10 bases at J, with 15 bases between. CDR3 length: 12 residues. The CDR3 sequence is CASSSTARGAFF. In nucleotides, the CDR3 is TGTGCCAGCAGCTCCACCGCCCGGGGAGCTTTCTTT.

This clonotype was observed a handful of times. The CDR3 sequence is CASSPAGTGYNTGELFF. The CDR3 coding sequence is TGTGCCAGCAGTCCCGCCGGGACAGGCTATAACACCGGGGAGCTGTTTTTT. The J gene is TRBJ2-2, the V gene TRBV27, with 8 nucleotides matching TRBD1. J gave up 2 bases and V 5 bases, and 10 bases lay outside the gene matches. Germline CDR1 reads MNHEY; CDR2 reads SMNVEV (reference sequence). The CDR3 consists of 17 residues.

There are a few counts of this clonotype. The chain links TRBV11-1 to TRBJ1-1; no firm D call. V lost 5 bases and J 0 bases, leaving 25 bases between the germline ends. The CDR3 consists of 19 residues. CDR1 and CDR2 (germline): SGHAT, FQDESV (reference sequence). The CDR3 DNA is TGTGCCAGCAGCCACCCTAGATTGAGGACCTTCACTTTGAACACTGAAGCTTTCTTT. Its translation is CASSHPRLRTFTLNTEAFF.

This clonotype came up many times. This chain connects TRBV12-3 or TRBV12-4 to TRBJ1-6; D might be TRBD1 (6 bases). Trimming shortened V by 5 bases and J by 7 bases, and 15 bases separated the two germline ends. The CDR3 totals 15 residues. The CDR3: CASSPPGQLNSPLHF. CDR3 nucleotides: TGTGCCAGCAGTCCACCGGGACAATTGAATTCACCCCTCCACTTT.

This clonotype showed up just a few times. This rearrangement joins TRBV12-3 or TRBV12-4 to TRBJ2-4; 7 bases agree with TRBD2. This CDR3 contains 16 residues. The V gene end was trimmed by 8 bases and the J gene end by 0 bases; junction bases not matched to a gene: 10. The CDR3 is CASPRAGKLAKNIQYF. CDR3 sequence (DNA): TGTGCCAGCCCCCGAGCGGGGAAACTAGCCAAAAACATTCAGTACTTC.

Here the CDR3 reads CASSLMGNNEQFF. The DNA for the CDR3 is TGTGCCAGCAGTTTAATGGGTAACAATGAGCAGTTCTTC. The chain employs TRBV28 and TRBJ2-1; D remains ambiguous. V lost 2 bases, J lost 5 bases, and 7 bases lay in between. This CDR3 has 13 residues. Germline V lookup: CDR1 MDHEN, CDR2 SYDVKM.

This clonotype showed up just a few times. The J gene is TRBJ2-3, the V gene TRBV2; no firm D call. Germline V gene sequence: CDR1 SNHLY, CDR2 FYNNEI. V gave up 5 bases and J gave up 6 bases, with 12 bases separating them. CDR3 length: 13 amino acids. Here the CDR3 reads CASSTRIWDTQYF. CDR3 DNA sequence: TGTGCCAGCAGTACGAGGATTTGGGATACGCAGTATTTT.

CDR3 sequence reads: CASSLREGMKTQYF. In nucleotides, the CDR3 is TGTGCCAGCAGCCTACGCGAGGGAATGAAGACCCAGTACTTC. This chain uses TRBV6-2 or TRBV6-3 with TRBJ2-5; maybe TRBD2 (5 bases). In germline, CDR1 is MNHEY, CDR2 SVGEGT. The germline V and J ends were trimmed by 6 bases and 6 bases, with 17 bases remaining between them. This CDR3 is built from 14 residues.